One and the same sample provided the 17 T cell receptor beta chains below, sequenced in a study of glioma-infiltrating T cells (dated by TCRdb to 2016 to 2017). The sample was run on an Illumina MiSeq. The iRepertoire nested amplicon-rescue multiplex PCR (arm-PCR) platform was used to amplify TCR alpha and beta CDR3 regions from RNA. Using fastp at Q25 and MiXCR, TCRdb reprocessed the public reads and kept productive beta chains. Rows matching on CDR3 protein sequence are summarized as one entry with the most common DNA and genes. The sample table holds about 140,000 distinct CDR3 sequences, of which 30% to 40% were seen once. The top ten hold roughly a fifth of the sample. Sequenced input: glioma tissue, nonneoplastic brain tissue, or PBMCs (not recorded which). The receptor source for this set is a human donor with low-grade glioma or glioblastoma, undergoing nonglioma brain surgery, or in good health (not recorded which).

V usage is TRBV12-5 and J usage is TRBJ2-1; D unresolved. The CDR3 consists of 14 residues. V lost 6 bases to trimming and J lost 2 bases, with 11 bases between them. Germline V CDR1 and CDR2: LGHNT, FRNRAP. The CDR3 DNA is TGTGCTAGTGGACCAGAATCAGCCTACAATGAGCAGTTCTTC. It specifies CASGPESAYNEQFF. Complete variable domain (other parts from reference TRBV12-5 and TRBJ2-1): DARVTQTPRHKVTEMGQEVTMRCQPILGHNTVFWYRQTMMQGLELLAYFRNRAPLDDSGMPKDRFSAEMPDATLATLKIQPSEPRDSAVYFCASGPESAYNEQFFGPGTRLTVL.

The DNA for the CDR3 is TGTGCCAGCAGCACGGGACTAGCGGGAGCTGAGCAGTTCTTC. Protein sequence: CASSTGLAGAEQFF. The chain recombines TRBV7-7 with TRBJ2-1, with 14 bases fitting TRBD2. The CDR3 has 14 amino acids. The germline V gene encodes CDR1 SSHAT and CDR2 FNYEAQ (reference sequence). V lost 5 bases, J lost 9 bases, and 3 bases stayed unmatched.

Points on this clonotype: A read error may be the cause here, since a much bigger clone is one base away. In DNA, the CDR3 is TGTGCCAGCCACGCCGGGGGCTCCATGAACACTGAAGCTTTCTTT. This sequence encodes CASHAGGSMNTEAFF. This sequence joins TRBV27 and TRBJ1-1, with D perhaps TRBD1 (6 bases). Germline values: CDR1 MNHEY, CDR2 SMNVEV (reference sequence). The V and J ends lost 8 bases and 0 bases respectively, with 16 bases between them. The CDR3 has 15 amino acids.

The sample holds a few counts of this clonotype. This chain connects TRBV20-1 to TRBJ2-5; D ambiguous. CDR3 length equals 13 residues. The germline gives CDR1 DFQATT, CDR2 SNEGSKA (reference sequence). The V gene lost 4 bases and the J gene lost 3 bases, with 12 bases spanning the gap. The CDR3 region is CSANGVAEETQYF. The CDR3 coding sequence is TGCAGTGCTAACGGAGTGGCAGAAGAGACCCAGTACTTC.

This chain joins TRBV7-9 and TRBJ2-1, with D perhaps assigned TRBD1 or TRBD2 (5 bases each). The germline V and J ends were trimmed by 8 bases and 8 bases, with 19 bases remaining between them. The CDR3 extends over 14 amino acids. CDR1 SEHNR and CDR2 FQNEAQ come from the germline V gene (reference sequence). The CDR3 region is CASGSTAWGYEQFF. CDR3 nucleotides: TGTGCCAGCGGTTCAACCGCCTGGGGGTATGAGCAGTTCTTC. Supplemented by reference TRBV7-9 and TRBJ2-1, the full variable domain reads DTGVSQNPRHKITKRGQNVTFRCDPISEHNRLYWYRQTLGQGPEFLTYFQNEAQLEKSRLLSDRFSAERPKGSFSTLEIQRTEQGDSAMYLCASGSTAWGYEQFFGPGTRLTVL.

This clonotype was recorded many times. The chain is built from TRBV6-1 and TRBJ1-1; TRBD1 might be the D (5 bases). Germline V gene sequence: CDR1 MNHNS, CDR2 SASEGT. Trimming removed 7 bases from V and 3 bases from J, with 21 bases in between. The CDR3 covers 16 residues. In DNA, the CDR3 is TGTGCCAGCAAAAGGGGTCATGGAGAGGCGTACACTGAAGCTTTCTTT. Translation: CASKRGHGEAYTEAFF.

The chain links TRBV19 to TRBJ2-1; TRBD2 aligns across 9 bases. CDR1 LNHDA and CDR2 SQIVND come from the germline V gene (reference sequence). J lost 7 bases, V lost 5 bases, and 9 bases had no gene match. The CDR3 totals 15 residues. The CDR3: CASSLIAGAGNEQFF. Here the CDR3 DNA reads TGTGCCAGTAGTTTAATAGCGGGAGCGGGGAATGAGCAGTTCTTC.

The CDR3 DNA reads TGCGCCAGCAGCCAAGTGCACACCGCCGACTACGAGCAGTACTTC. It codes for CASSQVHTADYEQYF. This sequence joins TRBV4-3 and TRBJ2-7; no definite D call. The germline gives CDR1 LGHNA, CDR2 YSLEER. Trimming took 1 base from V and 3 from J, leaving 13 bases between them. The CDR3 spans 15 residues.

This chain links TRBV4-1 with TRBJ2-3, with D unresolved. The V and J ends lost 3 bases and 6 bases respectively, with 10 bases between them. Per the germline V gene, CDR1 is MGHRA and CDR2 is YSYEKL. The CDR3 sequence is 13 residues long. This chain's CDR3 is CASSQGLLDTQYF. CDR3 DNA sequence: TGCGCCAGCAGCCAGGGCCTACTGGATACGCAGTATTTT.

Turning to this clonotype: Mismatch with germline at one junction end may stem from a read error. The rearrangement links TRBV20-1 to TRBJ2-1, with D uncertain. CDR3 length: 16 amino acids. CDR1 is DFQATT and CDR2 is SNEGSKA in the germline V gene (reference sequence). The CDR3 protein is CSASVGSPSSYNEQSF. In nucleotides, the CDR3 is TGCAGTGCTAGTGTGGGATCCCCGAGCTCCTACAATGAGCAGTCCTTC.

This chain joins TRBV11-2 and TRBJ2-1; 11 positions agree with TRBD2. CDR1 is SGHAT and CDR2 is FQNNGV in the germline V gene. J lost 4 bases, V lost 0 bases, and 2 bases had no gene match. CDR3 length: 16 amino acids. CDR3 nucleotide sequence: TGTGCCAGCAGCTTAGAGACTAGCGGGATTTACAATGAGCAGTTCTTC. Amino acids: CASSLETSGIYNEQFF.

The gene calls are TRBV6-2 or TRBV6-3 and TRBJ2-5, with D hard to call. This CDR3 has 13 residues. The germline V gene encodes CDR1 MNHEY and CDR2 SVGEGT. V was shortened by 10 bases and J by 0 bases, with 12 bases between the two germline ends. CDR3 amino acids: CATAFLYQETQYF. CDR3 bases: TGTGCCACAGCCTTCCTGTACCAAGAGACCCAGTACTTC.

This clonotype was detected a few times. V usage is TRBV20-1 and J usage is TRBJ2-2, with D uncertain. Germline lookup yields CDR1 DFQATT and CDR2 SNEGSKA (reference sequence). The V gene lost 1 base and the J gene lost 1 base, with 7 bases spanning the gap. The CDR3 is 14 residues long. DNA of the CDR3: TGCAGTGCTAGAGGTGGCCTGAACACCGGGGAGCTGTTTTTT. Protein: CSARGGLNTGELFF.

As for this clonotype: One end of the junction fails to match germline, which may point to a read error. The gene calls are TRBV7-2 and TRBJ2-7; 8 bases are shared with TRBD2. The V gene's germline CDR1 is SGHTA and CDR2 FQGNSA. This CDR3 is built from 17 residues. The CDR3 reads CASSQDSVGSGTYEQYF. The CDR3 DNA sequence: TGCGCCAGCAGCCAAGATTCCGTTGGTAGCGGGACCTACGAGCAGTACTTC.

The chain links TRBV11-2 to TRBJ2-7; D might be TRBD1 or TRBD2, each matching 5 bases. V lost 6 bases, J lost 10 bases, and 19 bases lay in between. CDR1 is SGHAT and CDR2 is FQNNGV in the germline V gene. The CDR3 is 13 residues long. The DNA of the CDR3 is TGTGCCAGCAGATCCCTTTCGGGACCTCGACAGTACTTC. This codes for CASRSLSGPRQYF.

The rearrangement joins TRBV7-2 to TRBJ2-5; 14 nucleotides line up with TRBD2. The end of the DNA aligns better with TRBJ2-7, so the J call may be wrong. Germline CDR1 SGHTA, CDR2 FQGNSA. The CDR3 spans 16 residues. DNA of the CDR3: TGTGCCAGCAGCGTGGGACTAGCGGGAGCTGGCTACGAGCAGTACTTC. Amino acids: CASSVGLAGAGYEQYF.

The V gene is TRBV20-1, the J gene TRBJ2-7; weak D call: TRBD1 (5 bases). Germline-derived CDR1 and CDR2 are DFQATT and SNEGSKA (reference sequence). This CDR3 spans 13 amino acids. The germline V and J ends were trimmed by 5 bases and 0 bases, with 11 bases remaining between them. CDR3 DNA: TGCAGTGCTGAGAGGACATTCTCCTACGAGCAGTACTTC. Encoded protein: CSAERTFSYEQYF.